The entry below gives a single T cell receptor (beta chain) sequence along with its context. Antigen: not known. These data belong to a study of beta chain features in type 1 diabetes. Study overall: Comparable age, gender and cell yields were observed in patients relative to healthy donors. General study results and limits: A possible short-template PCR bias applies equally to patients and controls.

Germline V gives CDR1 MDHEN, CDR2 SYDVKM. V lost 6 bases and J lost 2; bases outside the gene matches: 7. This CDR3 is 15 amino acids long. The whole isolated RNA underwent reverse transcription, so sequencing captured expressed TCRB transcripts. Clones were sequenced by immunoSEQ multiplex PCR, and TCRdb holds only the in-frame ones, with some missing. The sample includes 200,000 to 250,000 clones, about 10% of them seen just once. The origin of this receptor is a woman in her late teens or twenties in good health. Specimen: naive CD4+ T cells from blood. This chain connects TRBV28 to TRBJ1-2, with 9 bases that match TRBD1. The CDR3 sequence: CASRIQGAGNYGYTF. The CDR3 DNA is TGTGCCAGCAGAATACAGGGGGCTGGGAACTATGGCTACACCTTC.